Listed here is a single T cell receptor (beta chain). Its antigen has not been determined. Base qualities are not recorded, but no much larger clone differs from it by a single base. Library prep was done by the immunoSEQ multiplex PCR assay. For the multiplex PCR, a mixture combining 60 forward primers for TCR Vbeta segments and 13 reverse primers for TCR Jbeta segments was used. Amplification of the CDR3 region of rearranged TCR beta genes was performed with a multiplex PCR assay on genomic DNA. Amplified TCR beta libraries were sequenced as 87-base-pair reads on the Illumina HiSeq System. Per the original workflow: A later analysis tallied 80 million to 95 million unique TCR beta chains across the 666 repertoires, and about 10 million of those chains were shared by two or more donors. A nearest-neighbor algorithm error-corrected the raw reads and collapsed the reads into unique sequences, merging closely related sequences to remove PCR and sequencing errors. To assign V, D and J gene segments, CDR3 sequences were aligned to IMGT reference sequences. Each retained sequence needed at least a six-nucleotide match to both a V gene segment and a J gene segment. A rearrangement was called productive if the CDR3 had no stop codons and remained in frame with V and J, and every other rearrangement was called non-productive. CDR3 was defined by IMGT convention, running from the second conserved V-encoded cysteine to the conserved J-encoded phenylalanine. In an earlier analysis of around 570 of the donors, sequences lacking an unambiguous match to a single V gene segment were excluded. An earlier analysis of approximately 590 of the donors classified V segments as functional when productive rearrangements were above 56.7% and as segregating when the standard deviation between donors was above 5%. A statistical classification framework was developed to diagnose cytomegalovirus status using the catalog of TCR beta chain sequences. In a later analysis, V and J genes were assigned by comparing TCR nucleotide sequences against IMGT/GENE-DB human TR gene sequences. The TCRdist pipeline was used in a later analysis to assign CDR3 sequences and most-parsimonious VDJ recombination scenarios. In a later analysis, each TCR beta chain was defined by its CDR3 amino acid sequence together with its V-gene family, and reads lacking a unique V-gene family were excluded. In a later analysis, 500 to 650 highly shared, low-generation-probability nucleotide sequences were removed to address suspected cross-contamination and a sequencing artifact. In a later analysis, a clonal expansion index for each public chain was calculated from normalized within-repertoire ranks of inferred template counts. In a later analysis, generation probabilities were computed using a VDJ recombination model fitted to out-of-frame rearrangements, and the results were checked against IGoR. In a later analysis, hypergeometric tests were used to score TCR-TCR, TCR-HLA and TCR-CMV co-occurrence, with a repertoire-size bias correction applied to TCR pairs. To estimate false discovery rates, a later analysis permuted the HLA or CMV assignments 20 times. In a later analysis, co-occurring TCRs were grouped with DBSCAN, and TCRdist sequence similarity was added when clustering was performed within HLA-allele-positive subsets. Repertoires with fewer than 30,000 or more than 120,000 public chains were left out of co-occurrence clustering, as were five repertoires with anomalous nucleotide sharing. This immuneACCESS table, as held by TCRdb, lists in-frame sequences with V and J called but not all clones. Of the missing ones, under half trace to an unresolved V gene in checked studies; the others have no known cause. The V and J calls and the clone size are those of that table, but D and trimming were determined from the DNA. This sample gives 200,000 to 250,000 clones in total; 75% to 85% of them show up just once. Less than 3% of the sample lies in the top ten.

The record originates from a study of cytomegalovirus exposure and HLA in healthy donors (dated by TCRdb to about 2017). With regard to the full study: In an earlier analysis of under 750 of the donors, under 300 Gb of sequence data and approximately 120 million unique TCR beta sequences from roughly 180 million T cells were reported. Donor age, sex, ethnicity and CMV serostatus were compiled together with the repertoire data. Both class I and class II loci were covered by HLA typing, at four-digit resolution. Roughly 300 gigabases of sequencing data and about 92 million unique TCR sequences made up an early release that covered roughly 670 HLA-typed donors. Genome-wide SNP genotypes for about 55% of the 666 donors were used in a later genetic analysis, which treated that subset as a discovery cohort. The number of typed donors differed by locus: roughly 629-630 for A, B, C, DRB1 and DQB1; some 500 for DQA1; some 590 for DPA1; and 400 to 480 for DPB1. An earlier analysis of about 620 of the donors applied high-throughput TCR beta sequencing to assess whether each TCR beta V gene segment acted as functional or pseudogenic. Besides the first cohort of around 700 subjects, a separate validation cohort made up of 120 different subjects was used. Rather than drawing on any new phenotypic data, the later analysis identified candidate immune exposures from TCR beta sequences and the way those sequences occurred across donors. To study patterns of TCR occurrence, a later analysis re-analyzed previously published TCR beta repertoires from 666 donors and added high-resolution HLA genotyping. Among about 390 genotyped donors of the cohort, an average of roughly 240,000 unique TCR beta nucleotide sequences were sequenced per donor, 15% to 20% of them non-productive. To predict cytomegalovirus infection status, the study brought together high-throughput TCR immunosequencing, statistical association of individual TCRs with disease status, and machine learning. The study aimed to test whether signatures of past pathogen exposure could be identified by cataloging public T cell receptors. Every discovery cohort repertoire had been produced on one sequencing platform. Among the 398 genotyped donors, more than 70% belonged to the genetic ancestry cluster associated with self-reported Caucasian donors. About five DR-DQ haplotypes were handled as single units for association and clustering, since linkage in the cohort was strong. The T cell repertoires of 550 to 850 subjects were profiled by immunosequencing and related to cytomegalovirus serostatus. Study-wide findings and limitations: In a later genetic analysis, a missense DCLRE1C variant was associated with V-gene and J-gene trimming of TCR beta chains, and the association was replicated in an independent cohort. A further reported finding was that TCR beta sequences accurately predicted the HLA-A and HLA-B alleles for most subjects in the first cohort. Several of the top co-occurrence clusters appeared to be linked to parvovirus B19, influenza, CMV and Epstein-Barr virus, according to a later analysis. Most CMV-associated TCR beta chains appeared to be HLA-restricted in a later analysis, and the HLA associations seemed to be driven largely by CMV exposure. In the study, 150 to 200 TCR beta chains were listed as associated with cytomegalovirus. Most TCR sequences were observed very rarely across donors, whereas some public TCRs were present in many individuals. Three of the identified cytomegalovirus-associated TCR beta chains were confirmed in vitro to be specific for cytomegalovirus antigens. According to the authors, the approach could potentially be generalized to other disease states and immunological phenotypes. Cytomegalovirus status was reported to be diagnosed by the classifier with high specificity and sensitivity in both the original and validation cohorts. An earlier analysis of roughly 570 of the donors showed that most TCR beta V segments appeared in productive rearrangements either about 87% or about 30% of the time, which broadly matched IMGT annotations. Only TCR beta chains were sequenced in this cohort, and the absence of alpha or paired-chain data limited detectable features. The only immune exposure information available for the cohort was CMV serostatus. A later genetic analysis reported fewer N-insertions in productive TCRs among donors in an Asian-associated ancestry cluster than the roughly 700-donor mean. Because counts were too low, seventeen rarely observed V segments, including chromosome 9 orphons, were excluded from the earlier analysis of under 650 of the donors. Because some donors lacked HLA typing at each locus, the association tests relied only on the typed subset. In a later analysis, TCR association rates were found to vary across HLA loci, with the most associated TCRs seen for DRB1 alleles and the fewest for HLA-C alleles. A cluster of highly shared sequence variants was judged likely to be a technical artifact of the sequencing pipeline. Linkage disequilibrium might explain the correlated functional status among segregating V segments, but an unknown experimental factor could not be excluded. In a later analysis, 16,951 TCR beta sequences were associated with specific HLA alleles at a false discovery rate of 0.05. In a later analysis, HLA-associated TCR beta chains showed more clonal expansion and lower generation probabilities than non-associated chains that were equally common. The presence/absence analyses assumed that sequencing depth was roughly uniform across donors, and that assumption may not be true. Some IMGT-functional V segments, including TRBV6-2 and TRBV6-3, could not be distinguished by the 87-base-pair reads and were therefore excluded. When HLA alleles, especially DR and DQ, strongly co-occurred, attributing TCR associations to individual alleles was difficult.

In total, roughly 670 healthy bone marrow donors made up the cohort. At the time of sampling, every cohort member was nominally healthy, though immune exposures that went unrecorded were likely present. The donor was CMV seropositive and was included in the group of some 290 seropositive cohort members. A peripheral blood sample was collected from each donor, and TCR beta sequencing was performed on peripheral blood mononuclear cells. The Qiagen DNeasy Blood Extraction Kit was used to extract genomic DNA from the blood cell samples. V lost 5 bases and J lost 2 bases, and the count of bases not matched to a germline gene is 8. From a lookup of the germline V gene (reference sequence), CDR1 and CDR2 are LNHDA and SQIVND. The cysteine opens and the phenylalanine closes a CDR3 of 16 amino acids. The retained sequence is limited to the CDR3, 48 bases, with the frame set at the first base.

This clonotype originated in a woman aged 55-70 years in good health and CMV-seropositive. Recombination connected TRBV19 to TRBJ2-2; 7 bases in the middle match TRBD2. Sequenced sample: PBMCs. The DNA sequence is TGTGCCAGTAGTCCTCCGGGACTACTTAACACCGGGGAGCTGTTTTTT. It encodes CASSPPGLLNTGELFF.